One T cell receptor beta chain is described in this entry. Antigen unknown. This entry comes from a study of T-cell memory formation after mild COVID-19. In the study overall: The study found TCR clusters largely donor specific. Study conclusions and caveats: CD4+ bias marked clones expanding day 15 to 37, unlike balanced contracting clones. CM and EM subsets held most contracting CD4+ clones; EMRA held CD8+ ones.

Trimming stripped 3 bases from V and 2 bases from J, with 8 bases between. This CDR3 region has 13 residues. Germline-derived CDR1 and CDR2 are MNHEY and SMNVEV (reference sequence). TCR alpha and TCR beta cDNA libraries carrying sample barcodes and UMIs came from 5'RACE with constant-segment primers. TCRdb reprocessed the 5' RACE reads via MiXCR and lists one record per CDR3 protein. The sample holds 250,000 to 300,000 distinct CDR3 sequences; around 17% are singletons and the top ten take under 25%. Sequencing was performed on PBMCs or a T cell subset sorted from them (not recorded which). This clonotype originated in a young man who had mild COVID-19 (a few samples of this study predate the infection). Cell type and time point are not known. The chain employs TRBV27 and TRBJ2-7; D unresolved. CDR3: CASSLAPTYEQYF. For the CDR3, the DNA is TGTGCCAGCAGTTTGGCCCCAACCTACGAGCAGTACTTC.